This record looks at one T cell receptor (beta chain) sequence and its context. Its antigen is unidentified. This sample was taken from a study of shared clonotypes between healthy human individuals. For the study at large: Donors, aged 18 to 49, were two women and three men. CD4 naive and memory got three plates each, CD8 naive two, CD8 memory one. Overall study results and limits: Estimated richness values were generally larger in naive subsets than in memory subsets.

Each sorted subset replicate got 200 ng genomic DNA, tens of thousands of genomes. The repertoire was sequenced with immunoSEQ multiplex PCR; TCRdb's copy has only in-frame clones and lacks some. Of around 1.9 million clones detected, under 95% appear once; the ten largest clones hold around 1.7%. Naive CD8 cells comprised CD45RO-negative, CCR7-positively selected cells, excluding terminally differentiated effector memory CD45RA+ cells. CDR1 and CDR2 from the germline V gene are SGHDN and FVKESK. J lost 3 bases, V lost 1 base, and 24 bases had no gene match. The CDR3 is 22 amino acids. The chain uses TRBV14 and TRBJ1-1, with 9 nucleotides matching TRBD1. Sequencing was carried out using naive CD8+ T cells from PBMCs. The receptor was isolated from a man in his late teens or twenties in good health. Some clones in this sample may be carry-over from other donors' samples. The CDR3 DNA is TGTGCCAGCAGCCAAGGCGTGGTGAGGACAGGGGCCAATCTCCCTCCACACACTGAAGCTTTCTTT. This translates into CASSQGVVRTGANLPPHTEAFF.